A single sample gave rise to the 29 T cell receptor beta chains below, sequenced in a study of shared clonotypes between healthy human individuals. The protocol was immunoSEQ multiplex PCR, while the TCRdb copy is restricted to in-frame clones and leaves out a portion. The data hold some 2.1 million clones, with less than 95% observed a single time. CD45RO-negative, CCR7-selected cells formed the naive CD8 fraction, which excluded terminally differentiated effector memory CD45RA+ cells. Sequencing was performed on naive CD8+ T cells sorted from blood. All receptors derive from a man aged 18-30 years in good health.

The V call is TRBV7-2, the J call TRBJ2-7; D not certain. V gave up 3 bases and J gave up 0 bases, with 6 bases separating them. Germline CDR1 is SGHTA and CDR2 is FQGNSA. This CDR3 is 13 amino acids long. The CDR3 spells CASSFDLSYEQYF. DNA of the CDR3: TGTGCCAGCAGCTTCGATCTCTCCTACGAGCAGTACTTC.

The chain couples TRBV4-1 to TRBJ2-3, with TRBD2 identical over 8 bases. V lost 5 bases and J lost 0; bases outside the gene matches: 4. The CDR3 length is 15 residues. The germline V gene has CDR1 MGHRA and CDR2 YSYEKL. The CDR3, as DNA: TGCGCCAGCAGCTATAGCGGGGCCAGCACAGATACGCAGTATTTT. This encodes CASSYSGASTDTQYF.

This clone was counted once. The rearrangement joins TRBV10-3 to TRBJ2-5; D is unclear. V lost 6 bases to trimming and J lost 2 bases, with 4 bases between them. CDR1 ENHRY and CDR2 SYGVKD come from the germline V gene. The CDR3 totals 11 residues. The chain's CDR3 is CAIREQETQYF. CDR3 in DNA: TGTGCCATCAGGGAACAAGAGACCCAGTACTTC.

This chain connects TRBV4-1 to TRBJ2-3, with D perhaps TRBD1 (5 bases). This CDR3 is 12 amino acids long. V shed 1 base and J shed 7 bases, with 6 bases lying between them. Germline lookup yields CDR1 MGHRA and CDR2 YSYEKL. Written as DNA, the CDR3 is TGCGCCAGCAGCCAAGGGGGCAATACGCAGTATTTT. This encodes CASSQGGNTQYF.

V usage is TRBV11-2 and J usage is TRBJ1-6; TRBD1 agrees at 7 bases. Germline trimming cut 8 bases from V and 6 bases from J; bases unmatched to any gene: 13. Germline CDR1 SGHAT, CDR2 FQNNGV. The CDR3 sequence is 16 residues long. CDR3 region: CASRKWGTEFNSPLHF. Here the CDR3 DNA reads TGTGCCAGCCGGAAATGGGGGACAGAATTTAATTCACCCCTCCACTTT.

The rearrangement joins TRBV27 to TRBJ2-5; D might be TRBD2 (5 bases). The last part of the DNA fits TRBJ2-7 better; the J call may be wrong. The germline V gene has CDR1 MNHEY and CDR2 SMNVEV (reference sequence). The CDR3 covers 13 residues. The CDR3 here is CASSPGLTYEQYF. Written as DNA, the CDR3 is TGTGCCAGCAGCCCCGGACTCACCTACGAGCAGTACTTC.

The V call is TRBV7-9, the J call TRBJ2-2, with no clear D. This CDR3 has 14 amino acids. Per the germline V gene, CDR1 is SEHNR and CDR2 is FQNEAQ (reference sequence). V was clipped by 5 bases and J by 5 bases, with 12 bases between them. As DNA, the CDR3 is TGTGCCAGCAGCCCCCCGAGTTTTACCGGGGAGCTGTTTTTT. Its protein product is CASSPPSFTGELFF.

The rearrangement joins TRBV4-3 to TRBJ2-1; 7 positions match TRBD2. The CDR3 loop spans 19 amino acids. The J segment lost 6 bases and the V segment lost 1 base, leaving 18 bases of the junction unmatched. The germline V gene encodes CDR1 LGHNA and CDR2 YSLEER. CDR3 region: CASSQVWSAGWRGFNEQFF. The CDR3 DNA reads TGCGCCAGCAGCCAAGTTTGGTCGGCGGGTTGGCGGGGGTTCAATGAGCAGTTCTTC.

J is TRBJ2-3 and V is TRBV4-1; 11 nucleotides agree with TRBD2. Germline V gives CDR1 MGHRA, CDR2 YSYEKL. The CDR3 runs 16 residues. The V segment lost 6 bases and the J segment 5 bases; nucleotides outside the gene matches: 10. The CDR3 DNA is TGCGCCAGCAGTCCCCGCTTAGCGGGGGGGCAAGATACGCAGTATTTT. It encodes CASSPRLAGGQDTQYF.

Only one count was recorded for this clone. The chain has TRBV4-3 and TRBJ2-2; 7 positions match TRBD1. CDR1 LGHNA and CDR2 YSLEER come from the germline V gene. This CDR3 is built from 16 residues. V gave up 0 bases and J gave up 6 bases; unmatched junction bases: 7. The CDR3 here is CASSQEGGRLAGELFF. The CDR3 DNA follows: TGCGCCAGCAGCCAAGAAGGGGGCAGGCTGGCCGGGGAGCTGTTTTTT.

The chain links TRBV6-1 to TRBJ1-6, with unresolved D. The CDR3 contains 15 residues. Germline CDR1 is MNHNS and CDR2 is SASEGT. The V end was cut by 1 base, the J end by 9 bases, with 13 bases between. As DNA, the CDR3 is TGTGCCAGCAGTGAAGAGGAACTTCGTGGTTCACCCCTCCACTTT. Translation gives CASSEEELRGSPLHF.

The chain recombines TRBV4-1 with TRBJ2-3, with D unresolved. V shed 1 base and J shed 2 bases, with 7 bases lying between them. Germline CDR1 and CDR2: MGHRA and YSYEKL. The CDR3 extends over 14 amino acids. In DNA, the CDR3 is TGCGCCAGCAGCCAAGTATCCCACACAGATACGCAGTATTTT. It translates to CASSQVSHTDTQYF.

The chain has TRBV27 and TRBJ1-2; D unclear. V lost 2 bases and J 8 bases, leaving 15 bases between the germline ends. This CDR3 spans 14 amino acids. CDR1 and CDR2 (germline): MNHEY, SMNVEV (reference sequence). Here the CDR3 DNA reads TGTGCCAGCAGTTTAAGCCGGGCCTCGTGGGGCTACACCTTC. Protein sequence: CASSLSRASWGYTF.

This sequence joins TRBV7-9 and TRBJ2-1, with 8 bases fitting TRBD2. Trimming took 2 bases from V and 1 from J; bases not matched to a gene: 1. CDR1 is SEHNR and CDR2 is FQNEAQ in the germline V gene (reference sequence). CDR3 length equals 15 residues. CDR3 coding DNA: TGTGCCAGCAGCTTACGGGAGGGTTCCTACAATGAGCAGTTCTTC. This gives the protein CASSLREGSYNEQFF.

The rearrangement uses TRBV28 and TRBJ1-4, with D possibly matching TRBD1 (6 bases). This CDR3 spans 15 amino acids. Germline CDR1 is MDHEN and CDR2 is SYDVKM. With 2 bases removed from V and 4 bases from J, the gap between germline ends came to 11 bases. CDR3 loop: CASSLGGRGNEKLFF. The CDR3 DNA sequence: TGTGCCAGCAGTTTAGGGGGCCGGGGTAATGAAAAACTGTTTTTT.

The chain has TRBV5-6 and TRBJ2-1; perhaps TRBD2 as D (5 bases). CDR3 length equals 15 residues. V lost 4 bases and J 0 bases, leaving 11 bases between the germline ends. Germline V CDR1 and CDR2: SGHDT, YYEEEE. The CDR3 sequence: CASSTGTSSYNEQFF. The CDR3 DNA follows: TGTGCCAGCAGCACCGGAACTAGCTCCTACAATGAGCAGTTCTTC.

The CDR3 sequence is CASTDRVYEQYF. CDR3 bases: TGTGCCAGCACTGACAGGGTCTACGAGCAGTACTTC. V is TRBV6-1 and J is TRBJ2-7; 7 bases are shared with TRBD1. This CDR3 contains 12 residues. The germline gives CDR1 MNHNS, CDR2 SASEGT. V shed 7 bases, J shed 3 bases, and the junction held 3 bases outside the gene matches.

The gene calls are TRBV9 and TRBJ2-1; 9 positions agree with TRBD1. The germline gives CDR1 SGDLS, CDR2 YYNGEE. The CDR3 sequence is 17 residues long. With 3 bases clipped from V and 8 bases from J, the junction kept 15 bases outside the gene matches. The CDR3 bases are TGTGCCAGCAGCGCGTCGCCCGGGACAGGGTTACGTCATGAGCAGTTCTTC. The encoded protein is CASSASPGTGLRHEQFF.

The gene calls are TRBV28 and TRBJ1-6; D possibly corresponds to TRBD1 (5 bases). Germline assignment: CDR1 MDHEN and CDR2 SYDVKM. Trimming removed 8 bases at V and 5 bases at J, with 13 bases between. CDR3 length: 14 amino acids. The CDR3 coding sequence is TGTGCCAGCCCACCCATAGGGGATAATTCACCCCTCCACTTT. Amino acid sequence: CASPPIGDNSPLHF. The full variable domain, with the rest looked up from reference TRBV28 and TRBJ1-6, is DVKVTQSSRYLVKRTGEKVFLECVQDMDHENMFWYRQDPGLGLRLIYFSYDVKMKEKGDIPEGYSVSREKKERFSLILESASTNQTSMYLCASPPIGDNSPLHFGNGTRLTVT.

The count of this clone is one. The rearrangement links TRBV7-2 to TRBJ2-1; 13 nucleotides agree with TRBD2. The CDR3 sequence is 15 residues long. Trimming removed 4 bases from V and 5 bases from J; junction bases left unmatched: 2. The germline V gene has CDR1 SGHTA and CDR2 FQGNSA. The CDR3: CASSSGLAGNNEQFF. CDR3 nucleotides: TGTGCCAGCAGCTCGGGACTAGCGGGAAACAATGAGCAGTTCTTC.

The chain joins TRBV2 to TRBJ2-5; 9 bases are shared with TRBD2. Germline values: CDR1 SNHLY, CDR2 FYNNEI. This CDR3 spans 16 amino acids. J was trimmed by 1 base and V by 6 bases; bases with no gene match: 9. The CDR3 DNA reads as TGTGCCAGCAGCTCCTCTAGCGGGGAAGGCCAAGAGACCCAGTACTTC. Amino acid sequence: CASSSSSGEGQETQYF.

This chain joins TRBV2 and TRBJ2-1; D is uncertain. Deletions cut 1 base from V and 4 bases from J, with 11 bases between. The CDR3 covers 15 residues. Germline CDR1 reads SNHLY; CDR2 reads FYNNEI. CDR3 sequence reads: CASSEGLGTYNEQFF. The CDR3 nucleotides are TGTGCCAGCAGTGAAGGACTGGGTACGTACAATGAGCAGTTCTTC.

J is TRBJ1-5 and V is TRBV5-6; TRBD1 matches 12 bases. V gave up 4 bases and J gave up 4 bases; unmatched junction bases: 9. This CDR3 comprises 17 residues. The germline V gene has CDR1 SGHDT and CDR2 YYEEEE. CDR3 residues: CASSDGTGGDFNQPQHF. The DNA of the CDR3 is TGTGCCAGCAGCGACGGGACAGGGGGCGATTTTAATCAGCCCCAGCATTTT.

V is TRBV2 and J is TRBJ2-3; 9 bases are shared with TRBD2. CDR3 length equals 17 residues. From germline, CDR1 is SNHLY and CDR2 FYNNEI. The V gene end was trimmed by 7 bases and the J gene end by 3 bases; junction bases not matched to a gene: 14. CDR3 nucleotide sequence: TGTGCCAGCACCTCCTATAGCGGGAGTAGGTTAACAGATACGCAGTATTTT. It encodes CASTSYSGSRLTDTQYF.

In this sample, this clone turned up a few times. The chain is built from TRBV6-6 and TRBJ1-2; perhaps TRBD1 as D (5 bases). V gave up 8 bases and J gave up 7 bases, with 17 bases separating them. Per germline, CDR1 MNHNY and CDR2 SVGAGI (reference sequence). The CDR3 is 13 amino acids. CDR3 DNA: TGTGCCAGCCGTACTGAAGGGGCCGGTGGCTACACCTTC. Its protein product is CASRTEGAGGYTF.

The chain uses TRBV5-6 and TRBJ2-3, with D tentatively TRBD1 or TRBD2 (5 bases each). Trimming shortened V by 3 bases and J by 0 bases, and 11 bases separated the two germline ends. Germline-derived CDR1 and CDR2 are SGHDT and YYEEEE. This CDR3 spans 15 amino acids. CDR3 loop: CASSWDVTSTDTQYF. The CDR3 DNA reads as TGTGCCAGCAGCTGGGACGTCACTAGCACAGATACGCAGTATTTT.

J is TRBJ1-2 and V is TRBV6-5, with D unresolved. The V end was cut by 0 bases, the J end by 4 bases, with 12 bases between. Germline V CDR1 and CDR2: MNHEY, SVGAGI. The CDR3 is 15 residues long. The CDR3 reads CASSYSNRLSYGYTF. CDR3 sequence (DNA): TGTGCCAGCAGTTACTCTAACAGACTCTCCTATGGCTACACCTTC.

The CDR3 here is CATSRAGSIVGTGELFF. DNA of the CDR3: TGTGCCACCAGCAGAGCGGGGAGTATAGTAGGGACCGGGGAGCTGTTTTTT. The chain recombines TRBV15 with TRBJ2-2; tentative D call: TRBD2 (5 bases). Between the trimmed V and J ends, which lost 1 base and 5 bases, there was a span of 17 bases. The CDR3 covers 17 residues. In germline, CDR1 is LNHNV, CDR2 YYDKDF (reference sequence).

Worth noting for this clone: Additional DNA sequences in this sample encode the identical CDR3. The rearrangement links TRBV27 to TRBJ2-7; the match to TRBD1 covers 10 bases. In germline, CDR1 is MNHEY, CDR2 SMNVEV (reference sequence). V dropped 6 bases and J dropped 2; count of bases not matched to a gene: 4. CDR3 length: 14 residues. CDR3 DNA sequence: TGTGCCAGCAGCACCGGGACAGGGGCCTACGAGCAGTACTTC. It specifies CASSTGTGAYEQYF.